These 17 T cell receptor beta chains originate from one sample sequenced in a study of T cells after somatic rescue of genetic block. TCRdb's copy holds only in-frame clones and misses some; the assay was immunoSEQ multiplex PCR. The sample carries 110,000 or so clones, over 80% recorded once. The sequenced sample consisted of peripheral blood mononuclear cells (PBMCs). The receptors stem from a woman between 18 and 29 years old.

The chain couples TRBV6-5 to TRBJ1-2, with TRBD1 matching 9 bases. The CDR3 extends over 14 amino acids. The J segment lost 4 bases and the V segment lost 5 bases, leaving 5 bases of the junction unmatched. Germline V gene sequence: CDR1 MNHEY, CDR2 SVGAGI. The CDR3 sequence: CASSGTGYLYGYTF. In DNA form, the CDR3 reads TGTGCCAGCAGTGGGACAGGGTATCTCTATGGCTACACCTTC.

The chain uses TRBV5-1 and TRBJ2-2; 7 bases map to TRBD2. The germline gives CDR1 SGHRS, CDR2 YFSETQ. Trimming cost V 5 bases and J 0 bases; bases outside gene matches: 1. There are 14 residues in the CDR3. The chain's CDR3 is CASSRGANTGELFF. The CDR3, as DNA: TGCGCCAGCAGTCGGGGGGCGAACACCGGGGAGCTGTTTTTT. Supplemented by reference TRBV5-1 and TRBJ2-2, the full variable domain reads KAGVTQTPRYLIKTRGQQVTLSCSPISGHRSVSWYQQTPGQGLQFLFEYFSETQRNKGNFPGRFSGRQFSNSRSEMNVSTLELGDSALYLCASSRGANTGELFFGEGSRLTVL.

The chain recombines TRBV4-1 with TRBJ2-4; D perhaps matches TRBD2 (6 bases). The CDR3 spans 14 residues. With 1 base removed from V and 8 bases from J, the gap between germline ends came to 12 bases. Germline loops: CDR1 MGHRA, CDR2 YSYEKL. CDR3 sequence: CASSQGASGDIQYF. The CDR3 DNA follows: TGCGCCAGCAGCCAAGGGGCCTCGGGGGACATTCAGTACTTC.

The genes are TRBV19 and TRBJ2-1, with a tentative D call TRBD1 (5 bases). Germline V CDR1 and CDR2: LNHDA, SQIVND (reference sequence). Trimming removed 4 bases from V and 9 bases from J, with 10 bases in between. This CDR3 is 12 amino acids long. Here the CDR3 reads CASSTTGSEQFF. In DNA, the CDR3 is TGTGCCAGTAGTACAACAGGCTCTGAGCAGTTCTTC.

This chain connects TRBV4-2 to TRBJ2-2; D not resolved. Germline V gene data show CDR1 as LGHNA and CDR2 as YNFKEQ. This CDR3 has 15 residues. With 5 bases removed from V and 6 bases from J, the gap between germline ends came to 16 bases. Written as DNA, the CDR3 is TGTGCCAGCAGCTCTTCCCAGGCGGAGCCCGGGGAGCTGTTTTTT. This sequence encodes CASSSSQAEPGELFF.

The V gene is TRBV7-9, the J gene TRBJ1-1; D is ambiguous. The CDR3 is 14 residues long. Deletions cut 6 bases from V and 1 base from J, with 12 bases between. Germline CDR1 and CDR2: SEHNR and FQNEAQ (reference sequence). The chain's CDR3 is CASRLSSGNTEAFF. CDR3 bases: TGTGCCAGCAGACTGTCCTCGGGGAACACTGAAGCTTTCTTT.

This clone has just one count. The rearrangement joins TRBV28 to TRBJ2-3; 9 bases agree with TRBD2. Unmatched junction bases numbered 12, after V lost 4 bases and J lost 4 bases. There are 17 residues in the CDR3. Germline CDR1 reads MDHEN; CDR2 reads SYDVKM. As DNA, the CDR3 is TGTGCCAGCAGTTGGTCTCAGGCTAGCGGGGATCCAGATACGCAGTATTTT. Translated, it gives CASSWSQASGDPDTQYF.

This chain uses TRBV30 with TRBJ2-3; 11 bases are shared with TRBD2. With V trimmed by 5 bases and J by 4 bases, 5 bases remained unmatched. Germline CDR1 and CDR2: GTSNPN and SVGIG (reference sequence). CDR3 size: 14 residues. CDR3 loop: CAWCPSGGPDTQYF. CDR3 DNA: TGTGCCTGGTGCCCTAGCGGGGGGCCAGATACGCAGTATTTT.

About this clone: The sample carries other DNA sequences with the same CDR3. This chain joins TRBV11-2 and TRBJ2-4; D gene uncertain. Germline V gene lookup returns CDR1 SGHAT and CDR2 FQNNGV. V was cut by 4 bases and J by 0 bases, with 7 bases left in between. The CDR3 is 14 residues long. The CDR3, as DNA: TGTGCCAGCAGCTCCCGACTAGCCAAAAACATTCAGTACTTC. Translated, it gives CASSSRLAKNIQYF.

The count of this clone is one. This rearrangement joins TRBV4-2 to TRBJ2-3; possible D gene TRBD2, 6 bases. Trimming pared 0 bases from V and 0 bases from J, leaving 13 bases between. Germline V lookup: CDR1 LGHNA, CDR2 YNFKEQ. The CDR3 spans 17 residues. The CDR3 bases are TGTGCCAGCAGCCAAGATATTAGCGGCCCTAGCACAGATACGCAGTATTTT. The encoded protein is CASSQDISGPSTDTQYF.

The chain couples TRBV19 to TRBJ2-7, with D possibly TRBD1 on 6 matching bases. The CDR3 is 13 residues long. The germline V gene encodes CDR1 LNHDA and CDR2 SQIVND (reference sequence). V was cut by 6 bases and J by 3 bases, with 12 bases left in between. The CDR3 nucleotides read TGTGCCAGTAGCCGGGACACATACTACGAGCAGTACTTC. Translated: CASSRDTYYEQYF.

The chain employs TRBV2 and TRBJ1-6, with 10 bases identical to TRBD1. This CDR3 comprises 14 residues. Germline CDR1 is SNHLY and CDR2 is FYNNEI. The junction had 5 bases not matched to a gene; V was cut back by 6 bases and J by 9 bases. The CDR3 nucleotides are TGTGCCAGCAGCCTCCGGGACAGGGGTTCACCCCTCCACTTT. Its protein is CASSLRDRGSPLHF.

This rearrangement joins TRBV9 to TRBJ2-2; D ambiguous. V was clipped by 3 bases and J by 1 base, with 4 bases between them. Germline V gene sequence: CDR1 SGDLS, CDR2 YYNGEE. The CDR3 loop spans 13 amino acids. CDR3 residues: CASSGVNTGELFF. CDR3 nucleotide sequence: TGTGCCAGCAGCGGGGTGAACACCGGGGAGCTGTTTTTT.

This clone was found once. This chain joins TRBV11-1 and TRBJ2-5; TRBD2 matches at 9 bases. The CDR3 is made up of 16 amino acids. The ends lost 5 bases at V and 1 base at J; junction bases unmatched: 8. The germline V gene encodes CDR1 SGHAT and CDR2 FQDESV (reference sequence). The CDR3 DNA reads TGTGCCAGCAGCCACTGGGGTAGCGGGGGCCAAGAGACCCAGTACTTC. This sequence encodes CASSHWGSGGQETQYF.

This clone was seen just once. The V call is TRBV7-2, the J call TRBJ2-7; 9 bases map to TRBD1. There are 16 residues in the CDR3. With V trimmed by 4 bases and J by 4 bases, 11 bases remained unmatched. The germline V gene has CDR1 SGHTA and CDR2 FQGNSA. The CDR3 nucleotides read TGTGCCAGCAGCTCCTTGGACAGGGGCGCAAATTACGAGCAGTACTTC. Its protein product is CASSSLDRGANYEQYF.

This rearrangement joins TRBV13 to TRBJ2-7; D unresolved. The germline CDR1 and CDR2 sequences are PRHDT and FYEKMQ (reference sequence). The CDR3 loop spans 15 amino acids. V dropped 5 bases and J dropped 2 bases, with 16 bases sitting between them. CDR3 DNA sequence: TGTGCCAGCAGCCTAACGTTGACGGCGGCCTACGAGCAGTACTTC. This sequence encodes CASSLTLTAAYEQYF. Full variable domain (remainder filled in from reference TRBV13 and TRBJ2-7): AAGVIQSPRHLIKEKRETATLKCYPIPRHDTVYWYQQGPGQDPQFLISFYEKMQSDKGSIPDRFSAQQFSDYHSELNMSSLELGDSALYFCASSLTLTAAYEQYFGPGTRLTVT.

V is TRBV19 and J is TRBJ1-5; D unclear. Germline loops: CDR1 LNHDA, CDR2 SQIVND (reference sequence). Trimming took 3 bases from V and 0 from J, leaving 9 bases between them. The CDR3 is made up of 15 amino acids. The CDR3 DNA reads as TGTGCCAGTAGTATCCGTATCTATAGCAATCAGCCCCAGCATTTT. Translated: CASSIRIYSNQPQHF.